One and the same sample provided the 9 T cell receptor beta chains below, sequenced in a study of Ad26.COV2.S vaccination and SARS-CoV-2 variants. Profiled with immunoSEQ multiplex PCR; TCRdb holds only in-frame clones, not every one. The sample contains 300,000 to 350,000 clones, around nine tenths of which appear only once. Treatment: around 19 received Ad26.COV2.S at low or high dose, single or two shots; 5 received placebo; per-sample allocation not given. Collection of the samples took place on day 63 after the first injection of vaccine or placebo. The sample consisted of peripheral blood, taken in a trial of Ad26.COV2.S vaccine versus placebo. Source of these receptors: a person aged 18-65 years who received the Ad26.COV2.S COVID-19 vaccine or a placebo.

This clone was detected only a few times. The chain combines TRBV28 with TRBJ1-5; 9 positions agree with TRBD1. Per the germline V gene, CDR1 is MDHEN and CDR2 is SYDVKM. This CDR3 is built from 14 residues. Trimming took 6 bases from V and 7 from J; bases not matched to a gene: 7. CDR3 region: CASRKGQGGQPQHF. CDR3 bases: TGTGCCAGCAGGAAGGGACAGGGAGGGCAGCCCCAGCATTTT.

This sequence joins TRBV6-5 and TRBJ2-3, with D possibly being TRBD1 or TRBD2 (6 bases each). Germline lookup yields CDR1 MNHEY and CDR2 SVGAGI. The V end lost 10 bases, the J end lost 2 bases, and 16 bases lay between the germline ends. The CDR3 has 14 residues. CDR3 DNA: TGTGCCACTCAGAGGGGGGATCACACAGATACGCAGTATTTT. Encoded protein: CATQRGDHTDTQYF.

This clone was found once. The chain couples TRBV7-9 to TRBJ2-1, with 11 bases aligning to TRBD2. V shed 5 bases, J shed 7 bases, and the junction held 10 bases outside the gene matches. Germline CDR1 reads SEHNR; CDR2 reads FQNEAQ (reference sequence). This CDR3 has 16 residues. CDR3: CASSAPTSGRKNEQFF. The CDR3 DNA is TGTGCCAGCAGCGCCCCAACTAGCGGGAGAAAGAATGAGCAGTTCTTC.

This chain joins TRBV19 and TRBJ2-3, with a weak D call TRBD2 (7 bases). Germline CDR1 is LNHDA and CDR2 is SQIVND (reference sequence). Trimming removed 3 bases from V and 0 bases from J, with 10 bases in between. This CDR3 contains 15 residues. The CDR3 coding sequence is TGTGCCAGTAGTATTAGGGGGGGAAGCACAGATACGCAGTATTTT. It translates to CASSIRGGSTDTQYF. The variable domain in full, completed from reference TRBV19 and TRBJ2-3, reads DGGITQSPKYLFRKEGQNVTLSCEQNLNHDAMYWYRQDPGQGLRLIYYSQIVNDFQKGDIAEGYSVSREKKESFPLTVTSAQKNPTAFYLCASSIRGGSTDTQYFGPGTRLTVL.

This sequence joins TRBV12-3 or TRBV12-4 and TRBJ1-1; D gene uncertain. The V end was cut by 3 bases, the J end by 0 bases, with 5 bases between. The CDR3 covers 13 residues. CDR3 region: CASSLLMNTEAFF. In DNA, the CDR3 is TGTGCCAGCAGTTTGTTAATGAACACTGAAGCTTTCTTT.

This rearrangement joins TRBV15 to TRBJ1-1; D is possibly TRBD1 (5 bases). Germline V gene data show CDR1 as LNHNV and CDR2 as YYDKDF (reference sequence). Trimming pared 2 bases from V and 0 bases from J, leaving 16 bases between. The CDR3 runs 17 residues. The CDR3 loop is CATSRQSGSGMNTEAFF. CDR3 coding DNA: TGTGCCACCAGCAGACAATCAGGGTCAGGTATGAACACTGAAGCTTTCTTT.

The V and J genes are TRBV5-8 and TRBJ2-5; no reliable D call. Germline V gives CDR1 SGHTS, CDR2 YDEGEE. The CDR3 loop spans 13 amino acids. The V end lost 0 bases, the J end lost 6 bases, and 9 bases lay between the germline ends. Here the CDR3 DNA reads TGTGCCAGCAGCTTGGTTTCTGTGAAGACCCAGTACTTC. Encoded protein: CASSLVSVKTQYF. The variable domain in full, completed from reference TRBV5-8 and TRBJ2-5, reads EAGVTQSPTHLIKTRGQQATLRCSPISGHTSVYWYQQALGLGLQFLLWYDEGEERNRGNFPPRFSGRQFPNYSSELNVNALELEDSALYLCASSLVSVKTQYFGPGTRLLVL.

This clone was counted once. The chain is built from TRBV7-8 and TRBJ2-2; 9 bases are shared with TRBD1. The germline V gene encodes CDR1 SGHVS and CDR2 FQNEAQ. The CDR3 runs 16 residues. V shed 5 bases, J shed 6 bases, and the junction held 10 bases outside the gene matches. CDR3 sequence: CASSRDRVPSAGELFF. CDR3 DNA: TGTGCCAGCAGCAGGGACAGGGTCCCCTCGGCCGGGGAGCTGTTTTTT.

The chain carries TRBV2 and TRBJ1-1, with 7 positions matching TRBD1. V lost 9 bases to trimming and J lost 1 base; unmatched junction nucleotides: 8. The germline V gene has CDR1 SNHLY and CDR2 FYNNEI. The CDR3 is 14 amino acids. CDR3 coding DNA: TGTGCCAGTCTCATGGACAGGACGAACACTGAAGCTTTCTTT. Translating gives CASLMDRTNTEAFF. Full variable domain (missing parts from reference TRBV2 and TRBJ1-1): EPEVTQTPSHQVTQMGQEVILRCVPISNHLYFYWYRQILGQKVEFLVSFYNNEISEKSEIFDDQFSVERPDGSNFTLKIRSTKLEDSAMYFCASLMDRTNTEAFFGQGTRLTVV.